The rows below give T cell receptor beta chains drawn from one sample of a study of T cell repertoires in cytomegalovirus infection. What these receptors recognize is not known. TCRdb analysed the reads with MiXCR anew, one entry per CDR3 protein. The sample has roughly 500,000 distinct CDR3 sequences; roughly 43% are singletons. The source material was cultured PBMCs, sampled from culture after CMV antigen stimulation. Receptors were obtained from a human donor in good health (CMV status not recorded). Some clones in this sample may be carry-over from other donors' samples. Both conserved end residues are part of each CDR3. Fields, in order: CDR3 length, J gene, D gene, V gene, clone size, CDR3 protein, CDR3 DNA. The D gene is left open where the match is weak. Expanded clones are given a class, and other clones once, few, many or no size at all.

length: 13
J: TRBJ1-2
D: -
V: TRBV28
size: -
CDR3: CASRVNRLYGYTF
DNA: TGTGCCAGCAGGGTTAACCGCCTTTATGGCTACACCTTC

length: 15
J: TRBJ1-2
D: -
V: TRBV7-2
size: -
CDR3: CASRKRADSSYGYTF
DNA: TGTGCCAGCAGAAAGCGGGCTGACAGCTCTTATGGCTACACCTTC

length: 16
J: TRBJ1-6
D: TRBD1
V: TRBV12-3/TRBV12-4
size: few
CDR3: CASSLARQGFYSPLHF
DNA: TGTGCCAGCAGTTTAGCGCGACAGGGTTTTTATTCACCCCTCCACTTT

length: 13
J: TRBJ2-2
D: -
V: TRBV7-2
size: few
CDR3: CASSLNPNGELFF
DNA: TGTGCCAGCAGCTTGAACCCAAACGGGGAGCTGTTTTTT

length: 16
J: TRBJ1-2
D: -
V: TRBV19
size: -
CDR3: CASTSSLGGNDYGYTF
DNA: TGTGCCAGTACATCCTCCCTGGGCGGGAACGACTATGGCTACACCTTC

length: 15
J: TRBJ2-3
D: -
V: TRBV7-8
size: few
CDR3: CASSLLRDRTDTQYF
DNA: TGTGCCAGCAGCCTGCTTAGGGACCGCACAGATACGCAGTATTTT

length: 10
J: TRBJ2-7
D: -
V: TRBV6-2/TRBV6-3
size: -
CDR3: CASADYEQYF
DNA: TGTGCCTCAGCTGACTACGAGCAGTACTTC

length: 15
J: TRBJ1-5
D: -
V: TRBV20-1
size: -
CDR3: CSAGGGTSSNQPQHF
DNA: TGCAGTGCCGGCGGGGGAACAAGCAGCAATCAGCCCCAGCATTTT

length: 14
J: TRBJ2-1
D: TRBD2
V: TRBV7-9
size: once
CDR3: CASSLPSGYNEQFF
DNA: TGTGCCAGCAGCCTTCCTAGCGGGTACAATGAGCAGTTCTTC

length: 15
J: TRBJ2-7
D: -
V: TRBV11-2
size: once
CDR3: CASSLAGTSGSEQYF
DNA: TGTGCCAGCAGCTTAGCAGGGACCTCCGGGAGCGAGCAGTACTTC

length: 13
J: TRBJ2-7
D: -
V: TRBV28
size: -
CDR3: CASRKRAPGRQYF
DNA: TGTGCCAGCAGGAAAAGGGCTCCCGGGCGGCAGTACTTC

length: 16
J: TRBJ2-7
D: -
V: TRBV3-1
size: -
CDR3: CASSQVSGTALSEQYF
DNA: TGTGCCAGCAGCCAAGTATCCGGGACTGCTTTGAGCGAGCAGTACTTC

length: 15
J: TRBJ1-1
D: TRBD1
V: TRBV6-6
size: -
CDR3: CASSYWGQGDTEAFF
DNA: TGTGCCAGCAGTTACTGGGGACAGGGGGACACTGAAGCTTTCTTT

length: 16
J: TRBJ1-1
D: -
V: TRBV6-2/TRBV6-3
size: -
CDR3: CASSYVVKRAGTEAFF
DNA: TGTGCCAGCAGTTACGTCGTAAAGCGTGCGGGCACTGAAGCTTTCTTT

length: 14
J: TRBJ2-1
D: TRBD2
V: TRBV7-2
size: -
CDR3: CASKFRGGVGEQFF
DNA: TGTGCCAGCAAATTCCGCGGGGGGGTGGGTGAGCAGTTCTTC

length: 14
J: TRBJ2-5
D: TRBD2
V: TRBV20-1
size: -
CDR3: CSASFAGGVETQYF
DNA: TGCAGTGCTAGTTTCGCGGGGGGGGTAGAGACCCAGTACTTC

length: 15
J: TRBJ1-4
D: -
V: TRBV29-1
size: few
CDR3: CSVGEGIATNEKLFF
DNA: TGCAGCGTTGGAGAGGGTATAGCAACTAATGAAAAACTGTTTTTT

length: 16
J: TRBJ2-1
D: TRBD1
V: TRBV7-2
size: -
CDR3: CASSLNTGAGYNEQFF
DNA: TGTGCCAGCAGCTTAAATACAGGGGCTGGATACAATGAGCAGTTCTTC

length: 13
J: TRBJ2-7
D: -
V: TRBV7-2
size: -
CDR3: CASSFGKNYEQYF
DNA: TGTGCCAGCAGCTTTGGGAAAAACTACGAGCAGTACTTC

length: 15
J: TRBJ2-2
D: -
V: TRBV6-5
size: -
CDR3: CASSYSPVRTGELFF
DNA: TGTGCCAGCAGTTACTCGCCGGTTAGGACCGGGGAGCTGTTTTTT

length: 13
J: TRBJ1-5
D: -
V: TRBV7-9
size: -
CDR3: CASSHVGGQPQHF
DNA: TGTGCCAGCAGCCATGTAGGGGGTCAGCCCCAGCATTTT

length: 17
J: TRBJ2-2
D: TRBD1
V: TRBV6-1
size: once
CDR3: CASTPSRDRHNTGELFF
DNA: TGTGCCAGCACCCCGTCTAGGGACAGACACAACACCGGGGAGCTGTTTTTT

length: 14
J: TRBJ2-7
D: TRBD2
V: TRBV6-5
size: few
CDR3: CATLGTSRGYEQYF
DNA: TGTGCCACCCTTGGGACTAGCAGGGGCTACGAGCAGTACTTC

length: 15
J: TRBJ2-7
D: TRBD1
V: TRBV19
size: -
CDR3: CASSHDRVGSYEQYF
DNA: TGTGCCAGTAGTCACGACAGGGTCGGCTCCTACGAGCAGTACTTC

length: 13
J: TRBJ1-5
D: -
V: TRBV6-6
size: -
CDR3: CASSGGTNQPQHF
DNA: TGTGCCAGCAGTGGAGGGACCAATCAGCCCCAGCATTTT

length: 16
J: TRBJ2-3
D: -
V: TRBV7-2
size: -
CDR3: CASSTSGGPSTDTQYF
DNA: TGTGCCAGCAGCACCTCAGGGGGGCCTAGCACAGATACGCAGTATTTT

length: 13
J: TRBJ1-1
D: TRBD1
V: TRBV27
size: -
CDR3: CASKTGGGAEAFF
DNA: TGTGCCAGCAAAACAGGGGGGGGCGCTGAAGCTTTCTTT

length: 14
J: TRBJ2-7
D: TRBD2
V: TRBV7-8
size: few
CDR3: CASSLVTSGVEQYF
DNA: TGTGCCAGCAGCTTAGTTACTAGCGGGGTCGAGCAGTACTTC

length: 14
J: TRBJ2-1
D: -
V: TRBV7-2
size: few
CDR3: CAISLGSQYNEQFF
DNA: TGTGCCATCAGCTTAGGAAGTCAGTACAATGAGCAGTTCTTC

length: 12
J: TRBJ1-1
D: -
V: TRBV12-3/TRBV12-4
size: -
CDR3: CASSPERTEAFF
DNA: TGTGCCAGCAGTCCCGAGCGCACTGAAGCTTTCTTT

length: 11
J: TRBJ2-1
D: -
V: TRBV6-5
size: -
CDR3: CASSYFHEQFF
DNA: TGTGCCAGCAGTTACTTCCATGAGCAGTTCTTC

length: 13
J: TRBJ1-3
D: -
V: TRBV20-1
size: -
CDR3: CSASEGSGNTIYF
DNA: TGCAGTGCCAGTGAGGGCTCTGGAAACACCATATATTTT

length: 13
J: TRBJ2-2
D: -
V: TRBV29-1
size: -
CDR3: CSVLLGSTGELFF
DNA: TGCAGCGTTCTTTTAGGGAGCACCGGGGAGCTGTTTTTT

length: 14
J: TRBJ1-1
D: -
V: TRBV10-3
size: -
CDR3: CAIGTDHRNTEAFF
DNA: TGTGCCATCGGGACCGATCACCGGAACACTGAAGCTTTCTTT

length: 15
J: TRBJ2-1
D: TRBD1
V: TRBV28
size: -
CDR3: CASSLIQGSYNEQFF
DNA: TGTGCCAGCAGTTTGATACAGGGGTCCTACAATGAGCAGTTCTTC

length: 13
J: TRBJ1-1
D: -
V: TRBV6-5
size: -
CDR3: CASSYLTGTEAFF
DNA: TGTGCCAGCAGTTACCTCACGGGAACTGAAGCTTTCTTT

length: 15
J: TRBJ2-1
D: -
V: TRBV7-2
size: few
CDR3: CASSFTGLSIGEQFF
DNA: TGTGCCAGCAGCTTCACGGGACTCTCGATCGGTGAGCAGTTCTTC

length: 16
J: TRBJ2-5
D: -
V: TRBV7-6
size: -
CDR3: CASSLRSRDNQETQYF
DNA: TGTGCCAGCAGCCTCAGGTCCCGGGACAACCAAGAGACCCAGTACTTC

length: 15
J: TRBJ1-1
D: TRBD1
V: TRBV18
size: -
CDR3: CASSPRQGYDTEAFF
DNA: TGTGCCAGCTCTCCAAGACAGGGCTACGACACTGAAGCTTTCTTT

length: 20
J: TRBJ2-1
D: TRBD2
V: TRBV7-2
size: -
CDR3: CASSVRSGGALRSSHNEQFF
DNA: TGTGCCAGCAGCGTCCGGAGCGGGGGGGCCCTACGGAGCTCCCACAATGAGCAGTTCTTC

length: 16
J: TRBJ1-1
D: -
V: TRBV7-2
size: many
CDR3: CASSLAGMEWYTEAFF
DNA: TGTGCCAGCAGCTTAGCGGGGATGGAGTGGTACACTGAAGCTTTCTTT

length: 15
J: TRBJ1-2
D: -
V: TRBV5-6
size: -
CDR3: CASSLLGPPIHGYTF
DNA: TGTGCCAGCAGCTTGTTGGGCCCCCCCATCCATGGCTACACCTTC

length: 14
J: TRBJ1-2
D: -
V: TRBV7-2
size: few
CDR3: CASSLIQGSIGYTF
DNA: TGTGCCAGCAGCTTAATTCAGGGATCGATAGGCTACACCTTC

length: 15
J: TRBJ2-2
D: -
V: TRBV6-2/TRBV6-3
size: -
CDR3: CASSYSPFDTGELFF
DNA: TGTGCCAGCAGTTACTCGCCATTCGACACCGGGGAGCTGTTTTTT

length: 13
J: TRBJ1-2
D: -
V: TRBV7-8
size: -
CDR3: CASSLVGQDGYTF
DNA: TGTGCCAGCAGCTTAGTGGGTCAGGATGGCTACACCTTC

length: 13
J: TRBJ2-7
D: -
V: TRBV4-1
size: -
CDR3: CASSQAPVYEQYF
DNA: TGTGCCAGCAGCCAGGCACCAGTCTACGAGCAGTACTTC

length: 11
J: TRBJ2-1
D: -
V: TRBV6-2/TRBV6-3
size: -
CDR3: CASREVDEQFF
DNA: TGTGCCAGCAGGGAGGTGGATGAGCAGTTCTTC

length: 14
J: TRBJ1-1
D: -
V: TRBV7-2
size: many
CDR3: CASSFLRDLPGSSF
DNA: TGTGCCAGCAGCTTTCTCCGGGACCTCCCCGGTTCGAGCTTT

length: 15
J: TRBJ1-1
D: -
V: TRBV11-3
size: -
CDR3: CASSLQGRRNTEAFF
DNA: TGTGCCAGCAGCTTACAGGGGCGGAGAAACACTGAAGCTTTCTTT

length: 13
J: TRBJ2-5
D: -
V: TRBV19
size: -
CDR3: CASSTGLGETQYF
DNA: TGTGCCAGTAGTACTGGCCTGGGAGAGACCCAGTACTTC

length: 15
J: TRBJ1-6
D: -
V: TRBV12-3/TRBV12-4
size: once
CDR3: CASSGGSRYNSPLHF
DNA: TGTGCCAGCTCTGGGGGATCTCGTTATAATTCACCCCTCCACTTT

length: 14
J: TRBJ2-1
D: -
V: TRBV6-8
size: -
CDR3: CASSGRGKYNEQFF
DNA: TGTGCCAGCAGTGGGCGCGGGAAGTACAATGAGCAGTTCTTC

length: 14
J: TRBJ2-7
D: -
V: TRBV7-2
size: -
CDR3: CASSSFGGSWEQYF
DNA: TGTGCCAGCAGCTCCTTCGGCGGTTCTTGGGAGCAGTACTTC

length: 14
J: TRBJ2-1
D: -
V: TRBV4-1
size: few
CDR3: CASSQGGRHNEQFF
DNA: TGCGCCAGCAGCCAGGGAGGAAGACACAATGAGCAGTTCTTC

length: 14
J: TRBJ1-1
D: -
V: TRBV7-4
size: few
CDR3: CASSLRTVNTEAFF
DNA: TGTGCCAGCAGCTTAAGAACAGTGAACACTGAAGCTTTCTTT

length: 16
J: TRBJ2-7
D: -
V: TRBV4-1
size: -
CDR3: CASSQDRDPTFYEQYF
DNA: TGCGCCAGCAGCCAAGACCGGGACCCCACCTTCTACGAGCAGTACTTC